This T cell receptor (beta chain) was profiled in a study of T cells in Graves' hyperthyroidism and ophthalmopathy. The wider study: Once the initial diagnosis was made, peripheral blood was obtained before any treatment.

This clonotype was seen more than once but under ten times. The V and J ends lost 0 bases and 9 bases respectively, with 12 bases between them. Germline-derived CDR1 and CDR2 are GTSNPN and SVGIG (reference sequence). This CDR3 spans 13 amino acids. Amplified regions were TCR beta CDR3 sequences from RNA transcripts. HTBI primers drove first-round RT-PCR of the TCR CDR3. TCRdb re-derived calls from the multiplex PCR reads in MiXCR, one entry per CDR3 protein. Of 660,000 or so distinct CDR3 sequences detected, about a fifth appear once; the ten largest clones hold roughly a third. V usage is TRBV30 and J usage is TRBJ2-1; a possible D gene is TRBD2 (5 bases). Sequenced sample: blood. The clonotype originates from a man aged 25 to 40 with Graves' ophthalmopathy. The CDR3 DNA follows: TGTGCCTGGAGTGTCCCCCCCGGGGTTGAGCAGTTCTTC. Its protein product is CAWSVPPGVEQFF.